This TCR beta chain came from a study of cytomegalovirus exposure and HLA in healthy donors. This clone was counted a few times. Though nominally healthy at sampling, donors likely had unrecorded immune exposures. Trimming left V 5 bases short and J 4 bases short, with 17 bases between. Germline lookup yields CDR1 SGHNT and CDR2 YENEEA. CDR3 length: 15 amino acids. The PCR was carried out with 60 Vbeta primers and 13 Jbeta primers. Here immunoSEQ multiplex PCR was the method, and the copy in TCRdb shows in-frame clones only, minus some. The sample has about 98,000 clones, around 81% seen once. The J gene is TRBJ2-5, the V gene TRBV11-3, with D maybe TRBD2 (5 bases). This sequence was found in a female donor in good health and CMV-seropositive. Sequencing was carried out using PBMCs. In DNA form, the CDR3 reads TGTGCCAGCAGCGCCACCGGGGTAGCGTCAGAGACCCAGTACTTC. It is translated as CASSATGVASETQYF.